This T cell receptor beta chain derives from a study of T cell responses to AZD1222 COVID-19 vaccine. V was pared by 0 bases and J by 6 bases, with 8 bases of the junction left unmatched. The CDR3 runs to 16 residues. Germline V gene data show CDR1 as LGHDT and CDR2 as YNNKEL (reference sequence). Produced via immunoSEQ multiplex PCR; TCRdb's table is partial and in-frame only. The top ten hold about 7.5% of the sample, which has about 150,000 clones, about 89% seen once. This receptor was identified in an adult who received the MenACWY meningococcal vaccine as a control. The J gene is TRBJ2-3, the V gene TRBV3-1 (or the pseudogene TRBV3-2), with 8 bases fitting TRBD2. The sample consisted of peripheral blood, taken 28 days after the second dose of the MenACWY control vaccine. The CDR3 spells CASSQDPAGVPDTQYF. The CDR3 nucleotides read TGTGCCAGCAGCCAAGACCCAGCGGGAGTTCCCGATACGCAGTATTTT.